A selection of T cell receptor beta chains follows, all from one sample in a study of blood T cell repertoires in COVID-19. Using immunoSEQ multiplex PCR, the repertoire was profiled, and TCRdb retains in-frame clones only, with some absent. The data show approximately 270,000 clones, around nine tenths seen once. Sequencing was carried out using peripheral blood. The receptors shown here come from a man at least 80 years old with acute or convalescent COVID-19. CDR3s leave out the opening cysteine and the closing phenylalanine or tryptophan.

J gene	V gene	CDR3 length	CDR3 protein
TRBJ1-1	TRBV7-2	13	ASSLAPGQSTEAF
TRBJ2-2	TRBV5-1	14	ASSLLSGSRTGELF
TRBJ1-6	TRBV18	14	ASSQGGQPDNSPLH
TRBJ1-2	TRBV6-6	9	ASGAGDGYT
TRBJ2-1	TRBV5-1	11	ASRPLAGEEQF
TRBJ2-7	TRBV5-1	13	ASSLGGAPSYEQY
TRBJ1-1	TRBV7-8	12	ASSLQQVNTEAF
TRBJ1-2	TRBV5-6	12	ASSLGQGVFGYT
TRBJ2-1	TRBV7-2	17	ASSFQTSGGVGSYNEQF
TRBJ2-1	TRBV5-1	13	ASSPLAGARNEQF